Listed below are T cell receptor beta chains from one sample, sequenced in a study of response to subunit inactivated influenza vaccine. One entry per CDR3 protein results from TCRdb running MiXCR on the RT-PCR reads. The data show 400,000 to 650,000 distinct CDR3 sequences, 6.5% to 8% seen once. The sequenced sample was PBMCs from blood, obtained about 23 months after vaccination. The receptors here all came from a man aged 50 to 75 who received an inactivated influenza vaccine. Both conserved end residues are part of each CDR3. Fields, in order: D gene, J gene, V gene, clone size, CDR3 protein, CDR3 DNA. The D gene is left open where the match is weak. Where a row states a size, it is once, few, many or the class of an expanded clone; other rows omit it.

d_gene: .
j_gene: TRBJ2-3
v_gene: TRBV20-1
abundance: many
CDR3aa: CSARDYSRSTDTQYF
CDR3nt: TGCAGTGCTAGGGATTATAGCCGCAGCACAGATACGCAGTATTTT

d_gene: TRBD1
j_gene: TRBJ2-2
v_gene: TRBV5-1
abundance: .
CDR3aa: CASSLARGTGLNTGELFF
CDR3nt: TGCGCCAGCAGCTTGGCCCGCGGGACAGGCCTGAACACCGGGGAGCTGTTTTTT

d_gene: TRBD2
j_gene: TRBJ2-7
v_gene: TRBV25-1
abundance: many
CDR3aa: CASRKSGTSLYEQYF
CDR3nt: TGTGCCAGCAGGAAATCCGGGACTAGCCTCTACGAGCAGTACTTC

d_gene: .
j_gene: TRBJ1-3
v_gene: TRBV29-1
abundance: many
CDR3aa: CSVQDRGNTIYF
CDR3nt: TGCAGCGTTCAGGACCGCGGAAACACCATATATTTT

d_gene: .
j_gene: TRBJ1-2
v_gene: TRBV7-2
abundance: few
CDR3aa: CASSFGQGGGYTF
CDR3nt: TGTGCCAGCAGCTTCGGTCAGGGTGGCGGCTACACCTTC

d_gene: .
j_gene: TRBJ2-3
v_gene: TRBV7-9
abundance: few
CDR3aa: CASSFNNVDTDTQYF
CDR3nt: TGTGCCAGCAGCTTTAACAACGTCGACACAGATACGCAGTATTTT

d_gene: .
j_gene: TRBJ2-1
v_gene: TRBV12-3/TRBV12-4
abundance: many
CDR3aa: CASSFPPYNEQFF
CDR3nt: TGTGCCAGCAGTTTCCCCCCCTACAATGAGCAGTTCTTC

d_gene: .
j_gene: TRBJ1-2
v_gene: TRBV5-5
abundance: many
CDR3aa: CASSTHPEYDYTF
CDR3nt: TGTGCCAGCAGCACGCACCCAGAATACGACTACACCTTC

d_gene: .
j_gene: TRBJ2-7
v_gene: TRBV10-3
abundance: .
CDR3aa: CTISGRWLSYEQYF
CDR3nt: TGTACCATCAGTGGCAGGTGGCTCTCCTACGAGCAGTACTTC

d_gene: TRBD1
j_gene: TRBJ1-1
v_gene: TRBV20-1
abundance: many
CDR3aa: CSARGLRQGSSTEAFF
CDR3nt: TGCAGTGCTAGAGGCCTGCGACAGGGGTCGAGCACTGAAGCTTTCTTT

d_gene: TRBD1
j_gene: TRBJ2-3
v_gene: TRBV20-1
abundance: .
CDR3aa: CCARVLQGSGTDTQYF
CDR3nt: TGCTGTGCTAGAGTTTTACAGGGGTCAGGGACAGATACGCAGTATTTT

d_gene: TRBD1
j_gene: TRBJ2-5
v_gene: TRBV4-3
abundance: many
CDR3aa: CASSLEGQGRETQYF
CDR3nt: TGCGCCAGCAGCCTAGAAGGACAGGGTAGGGAGACCCAGTACTTC

d_gene: .
j_gene: TRBJ2-7
v_gene: TRBV6-5
abundance: many
CDR3aa: CASSYSIVGRDEQYF
CDR3nt: TGTGCCAGCAGTTACTCGATCGTAGGGCGGGACGAGCAGTACTTC

d_gene: .
j_gene: TRBJ1-5
v_gene: TRBV4-2
abundance: many
CDR3aa: CASSQEKGGNQPQHF
CDR3nt: TGTGCCAGCAGCCAAGAAAAGGGGGGGAATCAGCCCCAGCATTTT

d_gene: .
j_gene: TRBJ2-3
v_gene: TRBV9
abundance: few
CDR3aa: CASSPNPLTDTQYF
CDR3nt: TGTGCCAGCAGTCCCAACCCGTTAACAGATACGCAGTATTTT

d_gene: .
j_gene: TRBJ1-2
v_gene: TRBV18
abundance: .
CDR3aa: CASSPDRTNGYTF
CDR3nt: TGTGCCAGCTCACCTGACAGGACCAATGGCTACACCTTC

d_gene: TRBD1
j_gene: TRBJ2-5
v_gene: TRBV28
abundance: few
CDR3aa: CASRGTGLGETQYF
CDR3nt: TGTGCCAGCAGAGGGACAGGGTTAGGGGAGACCCAGTACTTC

d_gene: .
j_gene: TRBJ2-2
v_gene: TRBV28
abundance: .
CDR3aa: CASSFLTENTGELFF
CDR3nt: TGTGCCAGCAGTTTCCTTACAGAGAACACCGGGGAGCTGTTTTTT

d_gene: .
j_gene: TRBJ2-3
v_gene: TRBV25-1
abundance: .
CDR3aa: CASSELGSRLRTDTQYF
CDR3nt: TGTGCCAGCAGTGAATTAGGATCCCGGTTGAGGACAGATACGCAGTATTTT

d_gene: .
j_gene: TRBJ1-4
v_gene: TRBV10-3
abundance: few
CDR3aa: CAISEREAEKLFF
CDR3nt: TGTGCCATCAGTGAAAGGGAGGCGGAAAAACTGTTTTTT

d_gene: TRBD1
j_gene: TRBJ2-1
v_gene: TRBV12-3/TRBV12-4
abundance: many
CDR3aa: CASSLRDRVYNEQFF
CDR3nt: TGCGCCAGCAGCCTCCGGGACAGGGTGTACAATGAGCAGTTCTTC

d_gene: .
j_gene: TRBJ2-4
v_gene: TRBV11-2
abundance: many
CDR3aa: CASSFDRNIQYF
CDR3nt: TGTGCCAGCAGCTTTGACAGAAACATTCAGTACTTC

d_gene: .
j_gene: TRBJ2-6
v_gene: TRBV2
abundance: few
CDR3aa: CASSEAVRVLSGANVLTF
CDR3nt: TGTGCCAGCAGTGAAGCGGTCAGGGTTCTCTCTGGGGCCAACGTCCTGACTTTC

d_gene: TRBD2
j_gene: TRBJ2-1
v_gene: TRBV5-1
abundance: many
CDR3aa: CASSLAGGGIDEQFF
CDR3nt: TGCGCCAGCAGCCTAGCGGGAGGTGGGATCGATGAGCAGTTCTTC

d_gene: .
j_gene: TRBJ2-1
v_gene: TRBV20-1
abundance: .
CDR3aa: CSARGRDLWDEQFF
CDR3nt: TGCAGTGCTAGGGGGCGGGACCTTTGGGATGAGCAGTTCTTC

d_gene: .
j_gene: TRBJ1-1
v_gene: TRBV3-1
abundance: many
CDR3aa: CASSHTPGVEAFF
CDR3nt: TGTGCCAGCAGCCACACCCCAGGGGTTGAAGCTTTCTTT

d_gene: TRBD2
j_gene: TRBJ2-5
v_gene: TRBV3-1
abundance: .
CDR3aa: CASSSGLGGAETQYF
CDR3nt: TGTGCCAGCAGCTCGGGACTAGGAGGAGCAGAGACCCAGTACTTC

d_gene: .
j_gene: TRBJ1-5
v_gene: TRBV29-1
abundance: few
CDR3aa: CSVIGGSNQPQHF
CDR3nt: TGCAGCGTTATCGGGGGTAGCAATCAGCCCCAGCATTTT

d_gene: TRBD2
j_gene: TRBJ2-1
v_gene: TRBV20-1
abundance: .
CDR3aa: CSATRLSGDYNEQFF
CDR3nt: TGCAGTGCGACCCGGCTTAGCGGGGACTACAATGAGCAGTTCTTC

d_gene: .
j_gene: TRBJ2-7
v_gene: TRBV30
abundance: .
CDR3aa: CAWSRSDEQYF
CDR3nt: TGTGCCTGGAGTCGCAGCGACGAGCAGTACTTC

d_gene: .
j_gene: TRBJ2-1
v_gene: TRBV10-3
abundance: many
CDR3aa: CAISGVRSDEQFF
CDR3nt: TGTGCCATCAGTGGGGTCAGGTCGGATGAGCAGTTCTTC

d_gene: TRBD1
j_gene: TRBJ1-1
v_gene: TRBV7-2
abundance: .
CDR3aa: CASREDRGHTEAFF
CDR3nt: TGTGCCAGCAGAGAAGACAGGGGGCACACTGAAGCTTTCTTT

d_gene: TRBD1
j_gene: TRBJ2-3
v_gene: TRBV28
abundance: .
CDR3aa: CASSPVDRGQTDTQYF
CDR3nt: TGTGCCAGCAGTCCCGTGGACAGGGGGCAGACAGATACGCAGTATTTT

d_gene: .
j_gene: TRBJ1-1
v_gene: TRBV3-1
abundance: .
CDR3aa: CASSQGVPGNNAAGNTEAFF
CDR3nt: TGTGCCAGCAGCCAGGGGGTCCCGGGGAATAATGCTGCGGGGAACACTGAAGCTTTCTTT

d_gene: TRBD1
j_gene: TRBJ2-2
v_gene: TRBV11-2
abundance: few
CDR3aa: CASSLSEWGQGVNTGELFF
CDR3nt: TGTGCCAGCAGCTTAAGTGAATGGGGACAGGGTGTGAACACCGGGGAGCTGTTTTTT

d_gene: .
j_gene: TRBJ1-4
v_gene: TRBV30
abundance: .
CDR3aa: CAWSVRTVTNEKLFF
CDR3nt: TGTGCCTGGAGTGTGCGGACGGTGACTAATGAAAAACTGTTTTTT

d_gene: .
j_gene: TRBJ2-7
v_gene: TRBV19
abundance: few
CDR3aa: CASSTGPLGEQYF
CDR3nt: TGTGCCAGTAGCACGGGACCTTTGGGAGAGCAGTACTTC

d_gene: .
j_gene: TRBJ2-2
v_gene: TRBV3-1
abundance: many
CDR3aa: CASSLPYTGELFF
CDR3nt: TGTGCCAGCAGCCTACCTTACACCGGGGAGCTGTTTTTT

d_gene: .
j_gene: TRBJ2-7
v_gene: TRBV20-1
abundance: many
CDR3aa: CSATRDDYEQYF
CDR3nt: TGCAGTGCAACCCGGGACGATTACGAGCAGTACTTC

d_gene: .
j_gene: TRBJ2-1
v_gene: TRBV11-2
abundance: few
CDR3aa: CASSLWAGDNEQFF
CDR3nt: TGTGCCAGCAGCTTATGGGCAGGGGACAATGAGCAGTTCTTC

d_gene: .
j_gene: TRBJ2-7
v_gene: TRBV5-1
abundance: .
CDR3aa: CASSLAAGSTYEQYF
CDR3nt: TGCGCCAGCAGCTTGGCGGCAGGGAGTACCTACGAGCAGTACTTC